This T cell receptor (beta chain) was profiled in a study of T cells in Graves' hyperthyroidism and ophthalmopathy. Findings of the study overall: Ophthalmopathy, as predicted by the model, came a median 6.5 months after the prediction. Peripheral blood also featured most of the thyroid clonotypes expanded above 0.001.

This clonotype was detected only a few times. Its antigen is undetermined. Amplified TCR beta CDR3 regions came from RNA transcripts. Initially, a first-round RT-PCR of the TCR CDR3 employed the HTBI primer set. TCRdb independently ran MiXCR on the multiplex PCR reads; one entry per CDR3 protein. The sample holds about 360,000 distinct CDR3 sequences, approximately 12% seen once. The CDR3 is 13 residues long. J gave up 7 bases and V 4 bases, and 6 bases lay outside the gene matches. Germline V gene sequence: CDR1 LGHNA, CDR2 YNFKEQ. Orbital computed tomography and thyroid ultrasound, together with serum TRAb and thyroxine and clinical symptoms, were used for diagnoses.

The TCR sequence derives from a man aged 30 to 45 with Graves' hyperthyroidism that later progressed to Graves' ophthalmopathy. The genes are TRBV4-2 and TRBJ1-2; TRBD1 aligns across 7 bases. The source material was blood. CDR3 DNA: TGTGCCAGCAGCCCAGGGGGGGCGAGTGGCTACACCTTC. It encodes CASSPGGASGYTF.